The next 29 T cell receptor beta chains were all read from a single sample in a study of blood T cells in healthy people across ages. Using a J-beta primer mix together with a sample-barcoded 5' primer, a second PCR was run for roughly 6 to 12 cycles. In TCRdb, the 5' RACE reads were re-called with MiXCR into one record per CDR3 protein. Here the sample spans 650,000 to 1,000,000 distinct CDR3 sequences, roughly 40% being singletons. Sequencing used blood. These receptors were collected from a man between 18 and 29 years old in good health.

This clonotype was counted at least ten times. V is TRBV7-8 and J is TRBJ2-3; the D gene is possibly TRBD1 (5 bases). The CDR3 spans 15 residues. V gave up 3 bases and J gave up 6 bases, with 16 bases separating them. The germline CDR1 and CDR2 sequences are SGHVS and FQNEAQ. This chain's CDR3 is CASSFNSGNTDTQYF. The CDR3, as DNA: TGTGCCAGCAGCTTCAACTCAGGGAATACGGATACGCAGTATTTT.

In this sample, this clonotype turned up many times. This sequence joins TRBV20-1 and TRBJ2-5; D not resolved. The ends were cut back, 2 bases at V and 4 bases at J, with 14 bases in the middle. Germline V lookup: CDR1 DFQATT, CDR2 SNEGSKA (reference sequence). The CDR3 extends over 14 amino acids. DNA of the CDR3: TGCAGTGCTAGAAAAGCCTTTCAGCTAGAGACCCAGTACTTC. It is translated as CSARKAFQLETQYF.

In its sample, this clonotype was seen a few times. The chain is built from TRBV7-9 and TRBJ1-1, with TRBD1 as a possible D gene (5 bases). This CDR3 has 14 residues. CDR1 is SEHNR, CDR2 FQNEAQ, per germline (reference sequence). V shed 8 bases and J shed 4 bases, with 17 bases lying between them. CDR3 region: CASLLNLGGTEAFF. The CDR3, as DNA: TGTGCCAGCCTACTAAACCTCGGGGGCACTGAAGCTTTCTTT. The full variable domain, its missing parts supplied by reference TRBV7-9 and TRBJ1-1, is DTGVSQNPRHKITKRGQNVTFRCDPISEHNRLYWYRQTLGQGPEFLTYFQNEAQLEKSRLLSDRFSAERPKGSFSTLEIQRTEQGDSAMYLCASLLNLGGTEAFFGQGTRLTVV.

Ten or more counts support this clonotype. The genes are TRBV7-9 and TRBJ2-3; no reliable D call. The length of the CDR3 is 12 residues. V was clipped by 4 bases and J by 5 bases, with 7 bases between them. CDR1 and CDR2 (germline): SEHNR, FQNEAQ (reference sequence). The CDR3 loop is CASSSQRDTQYF. The CDR3 DNA reads as TGTGCCAGCAGCTCCCAGAGAGATACGCAGTATTTT.

Remarks on this clonotype: Sequence at one end of the junction differs from germline and may be a read error. The chain recombines TRBV7-2 with TRBJ2-7; D gene ambiguous. The J call is in doubt because the DNA end fits TRBJ2-5 better. Germline loops: CDR1 SGHTA, CDR2 FQGNSA. This CDR3 contains 11 residues. CDR3 sequence: CASGLAETQYF. The CDR3 DNA reads TGTGCCAGCGGCTTAGCAGAGACCCAGTACTTC.

The chain uses TRBV5-6 and TRBJ2-5, with 7 bases fitting TRBD1. With V trimmed by 4 bases and J by 11 bases, 14 bases remained unmatched. Germline V gene sequence: CDR1 SGHDT, CDR2 YYEEEE. This CDR3 spans 14 amino acids. The CDR3 sequence: CASSDPTYRGMQYF. CDR3 DNA sequence: TGTGCCAGCAGCGACCCAACTTACAGGGGCATGCAGTACTTC.

Many counts were recorded for this clonotype. This rearrangement joins TRBV20-1 to TRBJ1-5; TRBD1 is a possible D gene (6 bases). Germline lookup yields CDR1 DFQATT and CDR2 SNEGSKA (reference sequence). V lost 5 bases and J lost 5, with 16 bases in between. The CDR3 length is 14 residues. The CDR3 DNA follows: TGCAGTGCTTTGGGGGCAGCGATTGATCAGCCCCAGCATTTT. This encodes CSALGAAIDQPQHF.

This chain connects TRBV2 to TRBJ1-5, with unresolved D. Trimming removed 2 bases at V and 6 bases at J, with 5 bases between. CDR1 SNHLY and CDR2 FYNNEI come from the germline V gene. The CDR3 runs to 12 residues. The CDR3 is CASSEYAQPQHF. The CDR3 DNA is TGTGCCAGCAGTGAATACGCTCAGCCCCAGCATTTT.

V and J are TRBV7-2 and TRBJ1-2; 7 nucleotides agree with TRBD1. Germline V gene lookup returns CDR1 SGHTA and CDR2 FQGNSA. J lost 13 bases, V lost 2 bases, and 19 bases had no gene match. There are 16 residues in the CDR3. The CDR3 DNA reads as TGTGCCAGCAGCTTACCTGGTTGGAGGGGGCCTACCACCTTCACCTTC. Translated, it gives CASSLPGWRGPTTFTF.

The chain uses TRBV20-1 and TRBJ2-1; tentative D call: TRBD2 (7 bases). CDR1 and CDR2 (germline): DFQATT, SNEGSKA (reference sequence). This CDR3 comprises 20 residues. V was pared by 0 bases and J by 1 base, with 25 bases between. In DNA form, the CDR3 reads TGCAGTGCTAGAGACCTCCCCCCATCGCGGGGGCTCCGATCCTACAATGAGCAGTTCTTC. It is translated as CSARDLPPSRGLRSYNEQFF.

This clonotype was seen a single time. The V and J genes are TRBV20-1 and TRBJ2-7, with D possibly matching TRBD1 (5 bases). Deletions cut 6 bases from V and 3 bases from J, with 18 bases between. Germline V CDR1 and CDR2: DFQATT, SNEGSKA (reference sequence). CDR3 length: 14 residues. CDR3 residues: CSASVGRSYYEQYF. The CDR3 coding sequence is TGCAGTGCCTCCGTGGGGCGCTCCTACTACGAGCAGTACTTC.

This clonotype turned up a few times. The chain combines TRBV7-9 with TRBJ1-2; D not certain. Trimming took 5 bases from V and 7 from J, leaving 14 bases between them. The germline V gene has CDR1 SEHNR and CDR2 FQNEAQ (reference sequence). This CDR3 has 13 amino acids. The CDR3 bases are TGTGCCAGCAGCGTAGGTGGTGGGTCTGGCTACACCTTC. It encodes CASSVGGGSGYTF.

In the case of this clonotype: A much larger clone sits a single nucleotide away, making a read error possible. The chain uses TRBV12-3 or TRBV12-4 and TRBJ2-1, with 7 bases identical to TRBD1. The J segment lost 5 bases and the V segment lost 5 bases, leaving 12 bases of the junction unmatched. This CDR3 comprises 16 residues. In DNA, the CDR3 is TGTGCCAGCAGTCTCAGCGGAGACAGGGTTGACAATGAGCAGTTCTTC. Its protein product is CASSLSGDRVDNEQFF.

The chain combines TRBV20-1 with TRBJ1-2; TRBD1 might be the D (5 bases). Trimming took 0 bases from V and 2 from J, leaving 10 bases between them. The CDR3 is 14 amino acids. Germline values: CDR1 DFQATT, CDR2 SNEGSKA (reference sequence). This CDR3 reads CSAREDTSNYGYTF. The CDR3, as DNA: TGCAGTGCTAGAGAGGACACCTCCAACTATGGCTACACCTTC.

J is TRBJ2-1 and V is TRBV7-9; D call uncertain. This CDR3 contains 14 residues. The V and J ends lost 0 bases and 15 bases respectively, with 18 bases between them. The germline V gene encodes CDR1 SEHNR and CDR2 FQNEAQ (reference sequence). The DNA of the CDR3 is TGTGCCAGCAGCTTAGCCCCGGACGGAGCGATAGGGTTCTTC. Translation: CASSLAPDGAIGFF.

This clonotype was detected many times. The chain joins TRBV4-1 to TRBJ1-2; TRBD1 might be the D (5 bases). CDR1 and CDR2 (germline): MGHRA, YSYEKL. Deletions cut 1 base from V and 1 base from J, with 10 bases between. This CDR3 is built from 15 residues. This CDR3 is CASSQGQGLNYGYTF. As DNA, the CDR3 is TGCGCCAGCAGCCAAGGTCAGGGACTTAACTATGGCTACACCTTC.

The chain links TRBV7-2 to TRBJ2-7, with D unclear. This CDR3 has 13 residues. The germline CDR1 and CDR2 sequences are SGHTA and FQGNSA. The V end was cut by 5 bases, the J end by 3 bases, with 11 bases between. CDR3 nucleotides: TGTGCCAGCAGCCCACAAAGTGTCTACGAGCAGTACTTC. Protein sequence: CASSPQSVYEQYF.

V usage is TRBV30 and J usage is TRBJ1-1; D gene ambiguous. The CDR3 covers 13 residues. Trimming stripped 3 bases from V and 3 bases from J, with 11 bases between. The V gene's germline CDR1 is GTSNPN and CDR2 SVGIG (reference sequence). The CDR3 loop reads CAWRGIGHTEAFF. CDR3 in DNA: TGTGCCTGGAGGGGTATTGGACACACTGAAGCTTTCTTT.

In the case of this clonotype: The CDR3 ends on some other residue instead of the conserved phenylalanine or tryptophan, so this is likely a read error. The chain is built from TRBV20-1 and TRBJ1-2, with D unresolved. Germline V lookup: CDR1 DFQATT, CDR2 SNEGSKA (reference sequence). CDR3 length: 13 residues. V was clipped by 6 bases and J by 4 bases, with 15 bases between them. The CDR3 DNA reads TGCAGTGCCCGCTCGACTCTGGGCTATGGCTACACCTTG. Amino acids: CSARSTLGYGYTL.

Of note for this clonotype: With a much larger clone just one base away, this may be a read error. The chain links TRBV4-3 to TRBJ2-4, with D possibly being TRBD2 (5 bases). The DNA end is more similar to TRBJ2-7, so the J call may be wrong. The CDR3 is made up of 14 amino acids. Germline V gene sequence: CDR1 LGHNA, CDR2 YSLEER. The CDR3, as DNA: TGCGCCAGCAGCCGAGGACTGACTGTCTACGAGCAGTACTTC. It encodes CASSRGLTVYEQYF.

V and J are TRBV10-3 and TRBJ1-2; a weak D match, TRBD1 (6 bases). V lost 7 bases and J 10 bases, leaving 16 bases between the germline ends. Per the germline V gene, CDR1 is ENHRY and CDR2 is SYGVKD. This CDR3 is built from 12 residues. CDR3 loop: CAIMGQGPDYTF. DNA of the CDR3: TGTGCCATCATGGGCCAGGGGCCGGACTACACCTTC.

The chain recombines TRBV5-1 with TRBJ2-5; no reliable D call. From germline, CDR1 is SGHRS and CDR2 YFSETQ. The V end lost 1 base, the J end lost 1 base, and 5 bases lay between the germline ends. The CDR3 extends over 13 amino acids. For the CDR3, the DNA is TGCGCCAGCAGCTTGCCTACCCAAGAGACCCAGTACTTC. Translation gives CASSLPTQETQYF.

The chain employs TRBV4-1 and TRBJ2-5; D is perhaps TRBD1 (6 bases). CDR3 size: 15 residues. V lost 0 bases and J lost 5, with 13 bases in between. CDR1 is MGHRA, CDR2 YSYEKL, per germline. CDR3 nucleotides: TGCGCCAGCAGCCAAGACGACAGGCAGACGGAGACCCAGTACTTC. This encodes CASSQDDRQTETQYF.

The chain employs TRBV18 and TRBJ2-2; TRBD2 agrees at 14 bases. Germline values: CDR1 KGHSH, CDR2 LQKENI. The CDR3 spans 18 residues. V was clipped by 5 bases and J by 1 base; unmatched bases: 6. This chain's CDR3 is CASSSGLAGGQNTGELFF. CDR3 nucleotides: TGTGCCAGCTCATCTGGACTAGCGGGGGGCCAGAACACCGGGGAGCTGTTTTTT. Together with reference TRBV18 and TRBJ2-2, the CDR3 gives the full variable domain: NAGVMQNPRHLVRRRGQEARLRCSPMKGHSHVYWYRQLPEEGLKFMVYLQKENIIDESGMPKERFSAEFPKEGPSILRIQQVVRGDSAAYFCASSSGLAGGQNTGELFFGEGSRLTVL.

J is TRBJ1-2 and V is TRBV5-5; D is undetermined. Trimming removed 0 bases from V and 6 bases from J, with 12 bases in between. The CDR3 sequence is 14 residues long. In germline, CDR1 is SGHKS, CDR2 YYEKEE (reference sequence). In nucleotides, the CDR3 is TGTGCCAGCAGCTTGGAATGGCAGTCGGATGGCTACACCTTC. Its translation: CASSLEWQSDGYTF. Full variable domain (outside the CDR3, taken from reference TRBV5-5 and TRBJ1-2): DAGVTQSPTHLIKTRGQQVTLRCSPISGHKSVSWYQQVLGQGPQFIFQYYEKEERGRGNFPDRFSARQFPNYSSELNVNALLLGDSALYLCASSLEWQSDGYTFGSGTRLTVV.

This chain connects TRBV27 to TRBJ1-4, with D possibly being TRBD1 (5 bases). V was clipped by 1 base and J by 7 bases, with 13 bases between them. This CDR3 spans 15 amino acids. Germline values: CDR1 MNHEY, CDR2 SMNVEV (reference sequence). Here the CDR3 reads CASSLWQGSGEKLFF. DNA of the CDR3: TGTGCCAGCAGTTTATGGCAGGGTAGTGGTGAAAAACTGTTTTTT.

This clonotype turned up a few times. The chain joins TRBV12-3 or TRBV12-4 to TRBJ2-1, with 7 nucleotides matching TRBD2. The V and J ends lost 8 bases and 6 bases, in that order; junction bases with no gene match: 4. CDR3 length: 12 amino acids. The DNA for the CDR3 is TGTGCCAGCGGTGGGGGGGTCAATGAGCAGTTCTTC. This gives the protein CASGGGVNEQFF.

This clonotype came up a few times. The rearrangement joins TRBV9 to TRBJ1-6; no clear D. Trimming left V 1 base short and J 10 bases short, with 9 bases between. Germline CDR1 and CDR2: SGDLS and YYNGEE. This CDR3 has 13 residues. As DNA, the CDR3 is TGTGCCAGCAGCGTAACGAGGGAGTCACCCCTCCACTTT. It is translated as CASSVTRESPLHF.

This clonotype has only a few counts. J is TRBJ2-1 and V is TRBV5-6, with 10 positions matching TRBD1. With 3 bases clipped from V and 0 bases from J, the junction kept 9 bases outside the gene matches. In germline, CDR1 is SGHDT, CDR2 YYEEEE. CDR3 length: 18 amino acids. The CDR3 sequence is CASSWDRGVTSSYNEQFF. The CDR3 bases are TGTGCCAGCAGCTGGGACAGGGGTGTTACAAGCTCCTACAATGAGCAGTTCTTC.